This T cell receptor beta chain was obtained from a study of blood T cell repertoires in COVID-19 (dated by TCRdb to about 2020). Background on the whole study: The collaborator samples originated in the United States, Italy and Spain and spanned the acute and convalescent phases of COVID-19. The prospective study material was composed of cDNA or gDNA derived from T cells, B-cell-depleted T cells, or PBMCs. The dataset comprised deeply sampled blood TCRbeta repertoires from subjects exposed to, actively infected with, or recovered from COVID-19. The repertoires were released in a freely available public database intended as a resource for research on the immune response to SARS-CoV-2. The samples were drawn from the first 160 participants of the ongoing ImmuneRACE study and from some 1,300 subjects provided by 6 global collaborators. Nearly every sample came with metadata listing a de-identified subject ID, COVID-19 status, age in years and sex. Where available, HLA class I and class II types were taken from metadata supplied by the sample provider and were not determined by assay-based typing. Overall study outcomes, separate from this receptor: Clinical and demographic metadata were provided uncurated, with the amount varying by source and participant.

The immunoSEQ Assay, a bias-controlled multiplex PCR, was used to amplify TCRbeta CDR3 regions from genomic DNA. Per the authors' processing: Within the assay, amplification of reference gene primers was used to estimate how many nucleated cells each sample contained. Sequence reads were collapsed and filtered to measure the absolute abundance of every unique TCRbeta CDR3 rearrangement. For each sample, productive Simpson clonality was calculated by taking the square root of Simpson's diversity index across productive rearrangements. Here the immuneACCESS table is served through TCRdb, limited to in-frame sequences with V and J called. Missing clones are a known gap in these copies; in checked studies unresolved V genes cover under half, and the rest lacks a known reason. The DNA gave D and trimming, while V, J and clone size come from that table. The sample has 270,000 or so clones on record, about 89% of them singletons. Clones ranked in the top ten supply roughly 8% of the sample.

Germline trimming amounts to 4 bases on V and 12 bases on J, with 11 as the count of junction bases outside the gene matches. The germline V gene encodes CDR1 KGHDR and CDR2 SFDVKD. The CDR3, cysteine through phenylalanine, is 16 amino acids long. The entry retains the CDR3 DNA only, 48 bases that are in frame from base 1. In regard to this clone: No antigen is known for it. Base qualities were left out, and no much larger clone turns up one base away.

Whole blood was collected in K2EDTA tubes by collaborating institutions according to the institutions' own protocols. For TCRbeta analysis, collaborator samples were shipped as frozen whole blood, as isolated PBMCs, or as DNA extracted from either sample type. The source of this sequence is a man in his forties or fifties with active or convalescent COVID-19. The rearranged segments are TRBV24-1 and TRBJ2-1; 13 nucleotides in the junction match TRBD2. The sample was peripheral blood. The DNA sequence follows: TGTGCCACCAGTGACCGTGCCGGGACTAGCGGGATGCCGCAGTTCTTC. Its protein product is CATSDRAGTSGMPQFF.